This T cell receptor beta chain was identified in a study of T-cell memory formation after mild COVID-19. Trimming removed 5 bases at V and 7 bases at J, with 11 bases between. Germline CDR1 LNHDA, CDR2 SQIVND (reference sequence). The CDR3 consists of 12 residues. TCRdb processed the 5' RACE reads anew with MiXCR; each CDR3 protein has one entry. Among 350,000 to 550,000 distinct CDR3 sequences listed, roughly 18% were seen once. The chain uses TRBV19 and TRBJ1-2, with TRBD1 as a possible D gene (5 bases). This clonotype was obtained from a man between 18 and 35 years old who had mild COVID-19 (a few samples of this study predate the infection). Cell type and time point are not known. The sequenced material came from PBMCs or a T cell subset sorted from them (not recorded which). The CDR3 coding sequence is TGTGCCAGTAGTCCAGGGACGATTGGCTACACCTTC. As protein: CASSPGTIGYTF.